A selection of T cell receptor beta chains follows, all from one sample in a study of cytomegalovirus exposure and HLA in healthy donors. Assay: immunoSEQ multiplex PCR; the TCRdb copy retains only in-frame clones and omits some. The sample records approximately 160,000 clones, approximately 80% being singletons. The specimen was PBMCs. Receptors were obtained from a female donor in good health and CMV-seronegative. The conserved cysteine and the conserved F or W are not part of the CDR3 here. The D gene is left open where the match is weak.

V	J	D	CDR3
TRBV15	TRBJ2-2	TRBD2	ATSRVGSGGNTGELF
TRBV19	TRBJ2-3	TRBD2	ASSVLAGGSTDTQY
TRBV2	TRBJ2-7	TRBD1	ASRGQGAGEQY
TRBV7-9	TRBJ1-2	TRBD1	ASSLAQGANYGYT
TRBV4-1	TRBJ2-7	NA	ASSLRAAYEQY
TRBV10-2	TRBJ2-5	TRBD2	ASRGAGGLWETQY
TRBV4-2	TRBJ1-3	NA	ASSPGEGEGNTIY
TRBV7-2	TRBJ2-7	TRBD1	ASSVAGQGNYEQY
TRBV7-2	TRBJ2-1	TRBD1	ASSLGATGGFNEQF
TRBV7-2	TRBJ1-1	TRBD1	ASSLVTGAYEAF
TRBV7-9	TRBJ2-7	TRBD2	SSTPGLAGDYEQY
TRBV9	TRBJ1-1	NA	ASSERGDTEAF
TRBV28	TRBJ2-5	TRBD1	ASSLRSVVGQGKETQY
TRBV7-9	TRBJ1-1	NA	ASSFSGSAF
TRBV7-2	TRBJ2-7	TRBD1	ASSPLGGQGIYEQY
TRBV19	TRBJ1-2	NA	ASSEGQTNYGYT
TRBV4-1	TRBJ1-2	NA	ASSQGVMVGAYGYT
TRBV29-1	TRBJ2-2	NA	SVGGLPRAGELF
TRBV27	TRBJ1-2	NA	ASSRRGRGFYGYT
TRBV18	TRBJ2-2	NA	ASSPDSYTGELF
TRBV18	TRBJ1-1	NA	ASSPDSNTEAF
TRBV28	TRBJ1-2	TRBD1	ASSLTGQGYGYT
TRBV5-5	TRBJ2-7	NA	ASSIQYEQY
TRBV13	TRBJ2-3	TRBD2	ASSLSRTSDTQY
TRBV29-1	TRBJ2-3	NA	SVATRVTDTQY
TRBV7-9	TRBJ1-1	NA	ASSLKRGVGGAEGTEAF
TRBV19	TRBJ1-4	NA	ASSPRGVNPNEKLF
TRBV28	TRBJ2-7	NA	ASSSSGVASYEQY
TRBV19	TRBJ1-1	NA	ASMGDTRNTEAF
TRBV4-2	TRBJ1-2	NA	ASSQAVGGRDGYT
TRBV9	TRBJ1-1	TRBD1	ASSVGPDRAREAF
TRBV21-1	TRBJ1-5	NA	ATLPPRDRNHQSNQPQH
TRBV7-2	TRBJ2-1	NA	ASSFTPGGRQF
TRBV7-8	TRBJ2-7	NA	ASSPPRRDEQY
TRBV30	TRBJ2-4	NA	AWSVSAKNSQY
TRBV7-9	TRBJ2-2	TRBD2	ASSEGAAGKPFRGGELF
TRBV27	TRBJ1-6	TRBD1	ASSSTGPHNSPLH
TRBV2	TRBJ2-1	TRBD1	ASSGTGGARF
TRBV30	TRBJ2-1	TRBD2	AWSRTSGRAGQF
TRBV6-5	TRBJ1-2	NA	ASSYKDSYGYT
TRBV19	TRBJ2-5	TRBD2	ASSMMRSLAGGETQY
TRBV9	TRBJ2-3	NA	ASSVETVSSTDTQY
TRBV7-2	TRBJ2-7	NA	ASSLQSVGNYEQY
TRBV6-1	TRBJ2-5	TRBD2	ASSGLANQETQY
TRBV30	TRBJ1-4	NA	AWSVRPGGGVEKLF
TRBV7-2	TRBJ2-1	NA	ASSYTYEQF
TRBV27	TRBJ1-1	TRBD1	ASSPQGRNTEAF
TRBV4-3	TRBJ1-2	NA	ASSQAGQRNYGYT
TRBV9	TRBJ1-6	TRBD1	ASSFWDRDYNSPLH
TRBV9	TRBJ2-7	NA	ASSVLEGEQY
TRBV15	TRBJ2-7	NA	ARRWSGENYEQY
TRBV19	TRBJ2-7	NA	ASSPRRGANEQY
TRBV2	TRBJ2-1	TRBD2	ASSASGSKF
TRBV18	TRBJ2-3	NA	ASSPPMASTDTQY
TRBV5-8	TRBJ1-5	NA	ASSLAMRASNQPQH
TRBV5-4	TRBJ2-5	TRBD1	ASSSRDRGQETQY
TRBV28	TRBJ2-1	TRBD2	ASSDGGLAGGNEQF